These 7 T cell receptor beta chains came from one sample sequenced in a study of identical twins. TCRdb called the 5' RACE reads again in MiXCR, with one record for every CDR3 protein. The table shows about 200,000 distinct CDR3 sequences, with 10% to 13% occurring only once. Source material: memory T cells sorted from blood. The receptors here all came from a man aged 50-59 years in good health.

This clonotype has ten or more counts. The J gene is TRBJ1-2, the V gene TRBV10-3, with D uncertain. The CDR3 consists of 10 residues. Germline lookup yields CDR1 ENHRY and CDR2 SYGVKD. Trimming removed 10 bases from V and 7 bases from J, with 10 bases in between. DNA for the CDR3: TGTGCCACAGGAGGTGGTGGCTACACCTTC. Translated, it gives CATGGGGYTF.

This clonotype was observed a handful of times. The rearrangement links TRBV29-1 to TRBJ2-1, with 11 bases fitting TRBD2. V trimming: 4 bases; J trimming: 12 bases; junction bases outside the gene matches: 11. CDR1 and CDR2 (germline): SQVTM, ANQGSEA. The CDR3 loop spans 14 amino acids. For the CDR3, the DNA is TGCAGCGTTGTTAACCCAATAGCGGGGGGGCCGCAGTTCTTC. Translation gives CSVVNPIAGGPQFF.

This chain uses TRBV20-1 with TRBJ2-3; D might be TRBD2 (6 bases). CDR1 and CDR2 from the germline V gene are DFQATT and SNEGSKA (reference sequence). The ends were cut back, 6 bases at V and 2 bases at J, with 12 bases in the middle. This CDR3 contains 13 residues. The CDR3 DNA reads TGCAGTGCACGTTGGGGGGACACAGATACGCAGTATTTT. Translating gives CSARWGDTDTQYF.

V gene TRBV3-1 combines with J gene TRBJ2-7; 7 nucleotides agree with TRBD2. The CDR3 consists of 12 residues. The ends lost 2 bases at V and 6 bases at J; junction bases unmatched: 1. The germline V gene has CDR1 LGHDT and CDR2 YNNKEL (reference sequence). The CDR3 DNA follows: TGTGCCAGCAGCCAAACGGGGGGCGAGCAGTACTTC. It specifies CASSQTGGEQYF.

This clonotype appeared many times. The CDR3 is CASTPDLLSYNEQFF. The CDR3 DNA sequence: TGTGCCAGCACCCCGGACCTACTCTCCTACAATGAGCAGTTCTTC. The chain is built from TRBV12-3 or TRBV12-4 and TRBJ2-1; D is uncertain. The length of the CDR3 is 15 residues. The ends were cut back, 7 bases at V and 0 bases at J, with 13 bases in the middle.

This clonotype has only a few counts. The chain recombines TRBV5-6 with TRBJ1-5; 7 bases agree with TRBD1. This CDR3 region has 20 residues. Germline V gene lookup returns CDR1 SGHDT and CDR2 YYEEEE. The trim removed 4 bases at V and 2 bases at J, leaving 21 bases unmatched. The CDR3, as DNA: TGTGCCAGCAGCCTGCAAGTAAAACCCAAACAGGGGTTGGGCAATCAGCCCCAGCATTTT. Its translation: CASSLQVKPKQGLGNQPQHF. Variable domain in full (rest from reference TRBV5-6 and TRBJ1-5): DAGVTQSPTHLIKTRGQQVTLRCSPKSGHDTVSWYQQALGQGPQFIFQYYEEEERQRGNFPDRFSGHQFPNYSSELNVNALLLGDSALYLCASSLQVKPKQGLGNQPQHFGDGTRLSIL.

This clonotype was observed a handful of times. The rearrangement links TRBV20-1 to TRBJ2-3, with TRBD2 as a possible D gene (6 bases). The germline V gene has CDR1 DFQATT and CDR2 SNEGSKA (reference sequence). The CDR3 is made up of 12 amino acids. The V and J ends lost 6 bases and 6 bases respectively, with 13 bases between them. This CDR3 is CSAPRESDTQYF. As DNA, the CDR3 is TGCAGTGCCCCCCGGGAGTCGGATACGCAGTATTTT.